Below, one T cell receptor (beta chain) is given with its context. The entry originates in a study of shared clonotypes between healthy human individuals. Produced via immunoSEQ multiplex PCR; TCRdb's table is partial and in-frame only. This table holds about 480,000 clones, about 75% found once. The ends lost 6 bases at V and 5 bases at J; junction bases unmatched: 6. There are 14 residues in the CDR3. The V gene's germline CDR1 is SGHTA and CDR2 FQGNSA. This TCR derives from a woman in her thirties or forties in good health. Some clones in this sample may be carry-over from other donors' samples. The chain employs TRBV7-2 and TRBJ1-2, with 10 bases aligning to TRBD1. The sequenced material came from PBMCs. CDR3: CASSFVGQGYGYTF. CDR3 bases: TGTGCCAGCAGTTTTGTGGGACAGGGGTATGGCTACACCTTC.